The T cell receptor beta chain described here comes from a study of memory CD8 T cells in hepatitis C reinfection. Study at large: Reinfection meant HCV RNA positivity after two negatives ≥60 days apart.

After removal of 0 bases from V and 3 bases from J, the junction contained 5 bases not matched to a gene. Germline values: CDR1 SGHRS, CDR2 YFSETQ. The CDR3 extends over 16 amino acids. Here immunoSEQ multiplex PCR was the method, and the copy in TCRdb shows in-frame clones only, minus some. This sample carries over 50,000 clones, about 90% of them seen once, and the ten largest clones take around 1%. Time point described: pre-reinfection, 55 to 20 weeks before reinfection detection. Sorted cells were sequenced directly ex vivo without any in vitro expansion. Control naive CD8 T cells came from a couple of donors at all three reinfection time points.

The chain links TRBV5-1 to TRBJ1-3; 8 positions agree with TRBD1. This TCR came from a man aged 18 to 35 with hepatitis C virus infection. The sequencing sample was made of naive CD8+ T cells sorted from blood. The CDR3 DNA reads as TGCGCCAGCAGCTTGGACGCAGGGGGCTTTGGAAACACCATATATTTT. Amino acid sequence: CASSLDAGGFGNTIYF.